This T cell receptor beta chain appears in the sequencing data of a study of human T cells and chemical hapten exposure (dated by TCRdb to about 2021). Study-wide context: For sensitization, 2% DPC in acetone was applied to a 2 cm by 2 cm area of upper inner arm skin. Blood samples were taken from patients before sensitization (week 0) and at 2, 6 and about 24 weeks after DPC sensitization. Throughout the approximately 24-week study period, patients were also given weekly therapeutic DPC doses on the scalp. The mostly female patient cohort included alopecia areata with under or over 50% scalp involvement, alopecia totalis and alopecia universalis. The libraries were sequenced as a pool, and the TCR yield per sample differed mostly because of small variations in library volumes within the pool. Patch testing was done on the upper back using Finn chambers containing 0.01% DPC, and results were scored after 6 days according to International Contact Dermatitis Research Group standards. Blood for TCR sequencing was provided by twenty-nine alopecia patients at one to four time points (pre-sensitization, 2, 6 and 24 weeks). Peripheral blood TCR repertoire changes were tracked in vivo in alopecia patients during primary and secondary sensitization to the hapten diphenylcyclopropenone (DPC).

This clonotype has just a few counts. Its antigen remains unidentified. No base-level quality is on record; no much larger clone is a single base apart. V and J are trimmed by 6 bases and 0 bases, and the gene matches miss 5 bases of the junction. The germline V gene (reference sequence) specifies DFQATT as CDR1 and SNEGSKA as CDR2. From the cysteine up to the phenylalanine, the CDR3 has a length of 16 residues. The CDR3 DNA has 48 bases and is translated from base 1. The sample's time point label, decoded: patch test 1, 2 weeks after DPC sensitization. Taken with the paper, the label for treatment or condition translates to: therapeutic diphenylcyclopropenone sensitization with weekly scalp DPC. At every patch-test visit, the blood draw took place before the patch test was put on. Eligible patients were aged 18 to 70, diagnosed with alopecia, deemed suitable for DPC therapy, and excluded if pregnant. Total RNA was isolated from unfractionated whole blood collected in Tempus Blood RNA tubes.

Findings and caveats that apply to the study as a whole: After repeated subsampling, the strength of the expansion versus patch-test correlation and the threshold at which it became significant changed. Compared with pre-sensitization or healthy control sets, expanded TCRs formed significantly more large CDR3 similarity clusters, which is consistent with antigen-driven responses. A positive correlation was found between the number of PT1 expanded TCRs and patch test score, with significance reached at thresholds 8, 16 and 32 but not 4. All patients had alopecia, a presumed autoimmune disease, so their immune response might differ from that of healthy individuals. DPC sensitization did not change the number of TCRs with a frequency above 1 in 1000, and there was no evidence of changes in global repertoire structure.

Receptor amplification or capture employed RACE. Sequencing instrument: NextSeq 500. Library preparation attached unique molecular identifiers to individual cDNA molecules for quantitative, reproducible TCR counting. From each blood RNA sample, both TCR alpha and TCR beta chains were sequenced. In the original analysis: The median number of TCRs per sample was some 100,000, ranging from about 20,000 to 750,000. The Decombinator software suite was used to annotate the V, J and CDR3 of the TCR reads. Every sample was subsampled to the same number of TCRs (28,000) for the PS versus PT1 abundance plots. Expanded TCRs were defined as absent before sensitization and observed at least eight times at the 2-week time point. TCRdb cleaned the public reads at Q25 with fastp, built clones with MiXCR and kept in-frame beta chains. Each record represents a unique CDR3 protein, reported with the most common genes and DNA among its rows. The V and J calls come from TCRdb's annotation, not from the publication. The sample table records 300,000 to 450,000 distinct CDR3 sequences; about 4.4% of these occur just once. The top ten hold about 2.1% of the sample.

The sequence was collected from a woman between 45 and 65 years old with alopecia areata. Some clones in this sample may be carry-over from other donors' samples. The source material was whole blood, sampled in connection with sensitization to the hapten diphenylcyclopropenone (DPC). The chain was built from TRBV20-1 and TRBJ2-7, with 16 bases aligning to TRBD2. The nucleotide sequence is TGCAGTGCCCCGGGACTAGCGGGGGGGAGCTCCTACGAGCAGTACTTC. Its product reads: CSAPGLAGGSSYEQYF.